This is a list of T cell receptor beta chains from one sample in a study of blood T cell repertoires in COVID-19. TCRdb keeps only in-frame clones here, not all; method: immunoSEQ multiplex PCR. The profile shows 130,000 to 150,000 clones, around 77% of them singletons. The sequencing input was peripheral blood. These receptors came from a man aged 50 to 60 with active or convalescent COVID-19. CDR3s include the opening cysteine and the closing phenylalanine or tryptophan. A D gene is named only where the DNA matches it firmly. Expanded clones are given a class, and other clones once, few, many or no size at all.

TRBV7-9	TRBD2	NA	TRBJ2-1	CASSPWTSSSYNEQFF	TGTGCCAGCAGCCCTTGGACTAGCAGTTCCTACAATGAGCAGTTCTTC
TRBV10-3	TRBD2	NA	TRBJ2-3	CAISEPGLAGGTDTQYF	TGTGCCATCAGTGAGCCGGGACTAGCGGGAGGTACAGATACGCAGTATTTT
TRBV24-1	NA	NA	TRBJ2-1	CATSATATREQFF	TGTGCCACCAGTGCCACCGCCACTAGAGAGCAGTTCTTC
TRBV29-1	NA	NA	TRBJ2-3	CSVETGGGTDTQYF	TGCAGCGTTGAAACGGGGGGCGGGACAGATACGCAGTATTTT
TRBV28	TRBD1	once	TRBJ1-2	CASTQDRTSYGYTF	TGTGCCAGCACCCAGGACAGGACAAGCTATGGCTACACCTTC
TRBV19	TRBD2	NA	TRBJ2-7	CFPPGGIYEQYF	TGTTTCCCTCCGGGGGGGATCTACGAGCAGTACTTC
TRBV6-1	NA	NA	TRBJ2-7	CASSEAEGSRHF	TGTGCCAGCAGTGAAGCTGAGGGATCCAGGCACTTC
TRBV9	TRBD1	NA	TRBJ2-7	CASSVGTGGAPYEQYF	TGTGCCAGCAGCGTAGGAACAGGGGGCGCCCCGTACGAGCAGTACTTC
TRBV5-6	TRBD1	NA	TRBJ2-7	CASSLFGTGPGEQYF	TGTGCCAGCAGCTTGTTTGGGACAGGCCCGGGCGAGCAGTACTTC
TRBV6-2/TRBV6-3	NA	NA	TRBJ1-1	CASSLGVLGGEAFF	TGTGCCAGCAGTTTGGGGGTACTAGGGGGTGAAGCTTTCTTT
TRBV12-3/TRBV12-4	NA	NA	TRBJ2-3	CASSWASADTQYF	TGTGCCAGCAGTTGGGCCTCGGCAGATACGCAGTATTTT
TRBV13	TRBD2	NA	TRBJ2-7	CASSHQTSGRAPISYEQYF	TGTGCCAGCAGTCACCAGACTAGCGGGAGGGCCCCTATCTCCTACGAGCAGTACTTC
TRBV3-1/TRBV3-2	NA	NA	TRBJ2-7	CASSQENRVFFEQYF	TGTGCCAGCAGCCAAGAGAACAGGGTGTTCTTCGAGCAGTACTTC
TRBV5-1	TRBD2	NA	TRBJ2-5	CASSSGTSGLSETQYF	TGCGCCAGCAGCTCAGGGACTAGCGGACTCTCAGAGACCCAGTACTTC
TRBV15	NA	NA	TRBJ2-7	CATSRTRLADTYEQYF	TGTGCCACCAGCAGAACCCGCTTAGCGGACACCTACGAGCAGTACTTC
TRBV5-1	NA	NA	TRBJ1-5	CASSLETGNQPQHF	TGCGCCAGCAGCTTGGAGACAGGAAATCAGCCCCAGCATTTT
TRBV7-3	TRBD2	NA	TRBJ2-1	CASRTSGSSDEQFF	TGTGCCAGCCGGACTAGCGGGAGTAGTGATGAGCAGTTCTTC
TRBV19	TRBD1	NA	TRBJ1-5	CASYRGGNQPQHF	TGTGCCAGTTACAGGGGCGGCAATCAGCCCCAGCATTTT
TRBV11-3	NA	NA	TRBJ2-3	CASPPSTDTQYF	TGTGCCAGCCCCCCTAGCACAGATACGCAGTATTTT
TRBV2	TRBD2	many	TRBJ2-7	CASRGETYEQYF	TGTGCCAGCCGGGGGGAAACCTACGAGCAGTACTTC
TRBV4-1	NA	once	TRBJ1-4	CASSQRGGLGEKLFF	TGCGCCAGCAGCCAGCGGGGGGGGCTTGGTGAAAAACTGTTTTTT
TRBV10-2	TRBD2	NA	TRBJ2-3	CASSLAGGASTDTQYF	TGCGCCAGCAGTCTAGCGGGAGGTGCGAGCACAGATACGCAGTATTTT
TRBV9	NA	NA	TRBJ1-1	CASSRDYTEAFF	TGTGCCAGCAGTCGGGATTACACTGAAGCTTTCTTT
TRBV28	NA	once	TRBJ1-5	CASSLGSGGGKPQHF	TGTGCCAGCAGTTTGGGTAGCGGTGGTGGAAAACCCCAGCATTTT
TRBV5-1	NA	NA	TRBJ1-1	CASALPGTEAFF	TGCGCCAGCGCCCTCCCGGGGACTGAAGCTTTCTTT
TRBV6-5	TRBD1	NA	TRBJ1-6	CASSKGAGGESPLHF	TGTGCCAGCAGTAAGGGGGCGGGGGGCGAGTCACCCCTCCACTTT
TRBV2	TRBD1	NA	TRBJ2-2	CASRQQGARAGELFF	TGTGCCAGCAGGCAACAGGGGGCAAGGGCCGGGGAGCTGTTTTTT